These 5 T cell receptor beta chains were sequenced from one sample in a study of CD8+ T cells in alopecia areata. Investigators isolated RNA and reverse transcribed it into cDNA to act as the sequencing template. Profiled with immunoSEQ multiplex PCR; TCRdb holds only in-frame clones, not every one. This sample comprises roughly 120,000 clones, none seen once only. Specimen: lesional skin. These receptors originate from a C3H/HeJ mouse with alopecia areata. The mice in this strain carry MHC haplotype H2-k.

This clone has more than one count but fewer than ten. Genes here carry mouse names. The read gets to within 4 residues of the CDR3 end, and the germline J gene fills in the rest. J is TRBJ2-1 and V is TRBV19, with 9 bases identical to TRBD1. Per germline, CDR1 FNHDT and CDR2 SITEND (reference sequence). The CDR3 extends over 14 amino acids. V trimming: 1 base; J trimming: 6 bases; junction bases outside the gene matches: 2. This CDR3 is CASSITDRGAEQFF. CDR3 DNA (partial): TGTGCCAGCAGTATAACGGACAGGGGTGCT.

This clone was seen more than once but under ten times. Gene names denote mouse genes. The read ends 4 residues shy of where the CDR3 ends; the end is completed using the germline J gene. The chain links TRBV13-3 to TRBJ2-3; 13 nucleotides line up with TRBD2. This CDR3 is 17 amino acids long. Germline V gene lookup returns CDR1 NNHDY and CDR2 SYVADS. V lost 4 bases to trimming and J lost 3 bases; unmatched junction nucleotides: 8. CDR3: CASSRDWGGIGAETLYF. The sequenced CDR3 bases are TGTGCCAGCAGTCGGGACTGGGGGGGGATAGGGGCAGAA.

This clone was seen more than once but under ten times. The genes are named according to mouse. The read falls 4 residues short of the CDR3 end, and the missing part is taken from the germline J gene. V usage is TRBV13-3 and J usage is TRBJ2-5; 7 bases fit TRBD1. V lost 2 bases to trimming and J lost 0 bases; unmatched junction nucleotides: 3. The CDR3 length is 15 residues. CDR1 and CDR2 from the germline V gene are NNHDY and SYVADS. The CDR3 reads CASSDVTGNQDTQYF. The sequenced part of the CDR3 DNA is TGTGCCAGCAGTGACGTGACAGGGAACCAAGAC.

As regards this clone: The gene names here belong to mouse. Read coverage stops 4 residues before the CDR3 terminus; the germline J gene supplies the remainder. This chain joins TRBV13-3 and TRBJ1-2, with a weak D call TRBD1 (6 bases). Germline CDR1 reads NNHDY; CDR2 reads SYVADS. V gave up 3 bases and J gave up 2 bases, with 11 bases separating them. The CDR3 spans 14 residues. The CDR3 spells CASSATGRNSDYTF. The part of the CDR3 DNA that was read is TGTGCCAGCAGTGCCACAGGGAGGAACTCC.

This clone occurred a few times. Genes and germline come from the mouse. The read halts 4 residues ahead of the CDR3 end, with the missing end drawn from the germline J gene. The chain recombines TRBV1 with TRBJ1-2; possible D gene TRBD1, 5 bases. The CDR3 runs 15 residues. CDR1 and CDR2 from the germline V gene are NSQYPW and LRSPGD (reference sequence). The CDR3 DNA, read in part, is TGCACCTGCAGTGCAGAAGGGGCCTGGGGGGGC. It is translated as CTCSAEGAWGG. The full-length CDR3 reads as CTCSAEGAWGGDYTF.